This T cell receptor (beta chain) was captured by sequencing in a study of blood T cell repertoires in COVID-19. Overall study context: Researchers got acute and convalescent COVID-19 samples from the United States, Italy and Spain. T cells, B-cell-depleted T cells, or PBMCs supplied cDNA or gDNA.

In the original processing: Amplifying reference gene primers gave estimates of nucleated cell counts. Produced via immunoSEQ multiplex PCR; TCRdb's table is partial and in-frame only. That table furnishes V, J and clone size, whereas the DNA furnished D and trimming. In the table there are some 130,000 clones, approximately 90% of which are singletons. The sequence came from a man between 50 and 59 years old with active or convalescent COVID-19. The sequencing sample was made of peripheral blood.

The CDR3: CASGSRETNEKLFF. The CDR3 DNA sequence: TGTGCCAGCGGGTCCAGGGAAACTAATGAAAAACTGTTTTTT. The J gene is TRBJ1-4, the V gene TRBV9, with D perhaps matching TRBD1 (5 bases). The germline V gene encodes CDR1 SGDLS and CDR2 YYNGEE. CDR3 size: 14 residues. Between the trimmed V and J ends, which lost 7 bases and 1 base, there was a span of 11 bases.